The T cell receptor (beta chain) under discussion was sequenced for a study of beta chain features in type 1 diabetes. The wider study: There was similarity between patients and healthy donors in age, gender and cell yields. There were approximately 100,000,000 sorted cells examined across all samples. Study-level results: Although PCR might favor shorter templates, it would do so equally in patients and controls. Shortening of TCRB CDR3s, moderate but significant, appeared in all four CD4+ subsets of Type 1 diabetes patients.

Sequenced material consisted of expressed TCRB transcripts (all of the isolated RNA was reverse transcribed). The protocol was immunoSEQ multiplex PCR, while the TCRdb copy is restricted to in-frame clones and leaves out a portion. In the table there are over 600,000 clones, about an eighth of which are singletons. The CDR3 covers 13 residues. As to this clone: Its antigen is currently unknown.

This clonotype was obtained from a man aged 25-45 years with type 1 diabetes. The sequenced sample was naive CD4+ T cells from blood. The V call is TRBV21-1, the J call TRBJ1-2. TRBV21-1 is assigned pseudogene status. The CDR3 is CASSNRRFYGYTF. In DNA form, the CDR3 reads TGTGCCAGCAGCAATCGAAGGTTCTATGGCTACACCTTC.